Below, 18 T cell receptor beta chains from the same sample are listed, as sequenced in a study of shared clonotypes between healthy human individuals. Repertoires were generated with immunoSEQ multiplex PCR, while TCRdb's copy carries only in-frame clones and drops some. Of 2 million to 3 million clones listed, roughly 93% are singletons. The sequencing sample was made of naive CD4+ T cells from PBMCs. Subset: CD45RA+ positively selected. These receptor sequences come from a man aged 18 to 30 in good health. Some clones in this sample may be carry-over from other donors' samples.

As regards this clone: This sample includes further DNA sequences coding for the same CDR3. This rearrangement joins TRBV9 to TRBJ2-5; D may be TRBD2 (7 bases). V was pared by 0 bases and J by 7 bases, with 13 bases between. This CDR3 contains 14 residues. Looked up from germline, CDR1 is SGDLS and CDR2 is YYNGEE. The CDR3 reads CASSVGGGEGTQYF. The CDR3 region has the DNA TGTGCCAGCAGCGTAGGAGGGGGGGAAGGGACCCAGTACTTC.

V and J are TRBV6-1 and TRBJ1-5, with unresolved D. V was pared by 0 bases and J by 2 bases, with 5 bases between. Germline assignment: CDR1 MNHNS and CDR2 SASEGT. The CDR3 covers 14 residues. In DNA form, the CDR3 reads TGTGCCAGCAGTGAAGCGCATGGCAATCAGCCCCAGCATTTT. This sequence encodes CASSEAHGNQPQHF.

The chain uses TRBV5-1 and TRBJ2-3; the D call may be TRBD1 or TRBD2 (5 bases each). The V gene's germline CDR1 is SGHRS and CDR2 YFSETQ. V dropped 2 bases and J dropped 4 bases, with 14 bases sitting between them. The CDR3 spans 15 residues. Here the CDR3 reads CASSFSGQGPDTQYF. Here the CDR3 DNA reads TGCGCCAGCAGCTTCAGCGGTCAGGGCCCAGATACGCAGTATTTT. Using reference TRBV5-1 and TRBJ2-3 for the parts outside the CDR3, the full variable domain is KAGVTQTPRYLIKTRGQQVTLSCSPISGHRSVSWYQQTPGQGLQFLFEYFSETQRNKGNFPGRFSGRQFSNSRSEMNVSTLELGDSALYLCASSFSGQGPDTQYFGPGTRLTVL.

CDR3 sequence reads: CASSSTGRDALQYF. CDR3 in DNA: TGTGCCAGCAGCTCGACAGGGAGGGACGCATTGCAGTACTTC. The genes are TRBV5-6 and TRBJ2-5; D is tentatively TRBD1 or TRBD2 (7 bases each). Trimming removed 3 bases from V and 11 bases from J, with 20 bases in between. Germline loops: CDR1 SGHDT, CDR2 YYEEEE. The CDR3 runs to 14 residues.

About this clone: The sample carries other DNA sequences with the same CDR3. This chain links TRBV19 with TRBJ1-5, with 9 bases that match TRBD1. This CDR3 has 14 amino acids. Germline lookup yields CDR1 LNHDA and CDR2 SQIVND (reference sequence). V dropped 7 bases and J dropped 4; count of bases not matched to a gene: 5. The CDR3 region is CASKPGQGNQPQHF. CDR3 DNA sequence: TGTGCCAGTAAGCCGGGACAGGGAAATCAGCCCCAGCATTTT.

CDR3 sequence (DNA): TGTGCCAGCAGCGGGGCAACCGGGACGTCGGGCTACACCTTC. Its protein is CASSGATGTSGYTF. The rearrangement joins TRBV9 to TRBJ1-2, with D tentatively TRBD1 (5 bases). Per the germline V gene, CDR1 is SGDLS and CDR2 is YYNGEE. Between the trimmed V and J ends, which lost 3 bases and 8 bases, there was a span of 17 bases. The CDR3 loop spans 14 amino acids.

The J gene is TRBJ1-1, the V gene TRBV2; weak D call: TRBD1 (5 bases). With 7 bases removed from V and 0 bases from J, the gap between germline ends came to 9 bases. The CDR3 length is 13 residues. Germline CDR1 is SNHLY and CDR2 is FYNNEI. In DNA form, the CDR3 reads TGTGCCAGCATGACAGAGATGAACACTGAAGCTTTCTTT. Protein: CASMTEMNTEAFF.

The chain joins TRBV15 to TRBJ2-1; 12 nucleotides align to TRBD2. V was clipped by 5 bases and J by 4 bases; unmatched bases: 9. The germline gives CDR1 LNHNV, CDR2 YYDKDF (reference sequence). CDR3 size: 17 residues. In DNA form, the CDR3 reads TGTGCCACCAGCGCCCCGGGACTAGCGGGCCCTTACAATGAGCAGTTCTTC. The encoded protein is CATSAPGLAGPYNEQFF.

J is TRBJ2-1 and V is TRBV4-1, with D possibly being TRBD1 (6 bases). V was shortened by 2 bases and J by 4 bases, with 15 bases between the two germline ends. The CDR3 totals 16 residues. The germline CDR1 and CDR2 sequences are MGHRA and YSYEKL. The CDR3 DNA reads as TGCGCCAGCAGCCAATTGGGGGCGGGCGGATACAATGAGCAGTTCTTC. Amino acid sequence: CASSQLGAGGYNEQFF.

The CDR3 nucleotides are TGCGCCAGCCCCGGGCAACTAGCGGGAGAAGGATACGAGCAGTACTTC. Protein: CASPGQLAGEGYEQYF. The V call is TRBV4-3, the J call TRBJ2-7; 11 bases agree with TRBD2. The CDR3 sequence is 16 residues long. V lost 8 bases, J lost 4 bases, and 13 bases stayed unmatched. Germline V lookup: CDR1 LGHNA, CDR2 YSLEER.

This sequence joins TRBV19 and TRBJ1-2; 8 positions match TRBD1. The trim removed 7 bases at V and 6 bases at J, leaving 13 bases unmatched. CDR3 size: 15 residues. Germline V lookup: CDR1 LNHDA, CDR2 SQIVND (reference sequence). The CDR3 DNA reads TGTGCCAGTATGAGGACAGGGAGGAAAGTGGATGGCTACACCTTC. It yields the protein CASMRTGRKVDGYTF.

The chain employs TRBV2 and TRBJ1-4; TRBD1 agrees at 8 bases. J lost 5 bases, V lost 2 bases, and 1 base had no gene match. Germline-derived CDR1 and CDR2 are SNHLY and FYNNEI. The CDR3 runs 14 residues. The CDR3: CASSENRGNEKLFF. In DNA form, the CDR3 reads TGTGCCAGCAGTGAAAACAGGGGGAATGAAAAACTGTTTTTT.

This clone was detected only once. The rearrangement uses TRBV28 and TRBJ1-1; D ambiguous. This CDR3 has 12 amino acids. Germline V CDR1 and CDR2: MDHEN, SYDVKM. V shed 1 base and J shed 6 bases, with 6 bases lying between them. The CDR3 spells CASSLSISEAFF. CDR3 sequence (DNA): TGTGCCAGCAGTTTATCGATCTCTGAAGCTTTCTTT. The full variable domain, rest sourced from reference TRBV28 and TRBJ1-1, is DVKVTQSSRYLVKRTGEKVFLECVQDMDHENMFWYRQDPGLGLRLIYFSYDVKMKEKGDIPEGYSVSREKKERFSLILESASTNQTSMYLCASSLSISEAFFGQGTRLTVV.

The V gene is TRBV4-1, the J gene TRBJ1-5; no definite D call. Trimming pared 1 base from V and 0 bases from J, leaving 7 bases between. This CDR3 region has 15 residues. The germline V gene encodes CDR1 MGHRA and CDR2 YSYEKL. The CDR3 DNA is TGCGCCAGCAGCCAAGGGTTCGATAGCAATCAGCCCCAGCATTTT. Translated, it gives CASSQGFDSNQPQHF.

V is TRBV10-2 and J is TRBJ2-7; D gene uncertain. V dropped 7 bases and J dropped 7 bases, with 23 bases sitting between them. Germline values: CDR1 WSHSY, CDR2 SAAADI. This CDR3 is 15 amino acids long. The CDR3 coding sequence is TGCGCCAGCAAACTCGGCACCCCCCCTGAATTGGAGCAGTACTTC. Residues: CASKLGTPPELEQYF.

CDR3 DNA sequence: TGTGCCAGCAGCTTAGGGGGGGCCTATGGTCAGCCCCAGCATTTT. Amino acids: CASSLGGAYGQPQHF. This sequence joins TRBV11-2 and TRBJ1-5; D may be TRBD1 (6 bases). The germline V gene has CDR1 SGHAT and CDR2 FQNNGV. The V end lost 1 base, the J end lost 6 bases, and 13 bases lay between the germline ends. The CDR3 sequence is 15 residues long.

The chain has TRBV20-1 and TRBJ1-1; a weak D match, TRBD1 (6 bases). The CDR3 covers 11 residues. Germline-derived CDR1 and CDR2 are DFQATT and SNEGSKA (reference sequence). Trimming left V 6 bases short and J 4 bases short, with 9 bases between. DNA of the CDR3: TGCAGTGCGAAGGGGGTCACTGAAGCTTTCTTT. This translates into CSAKGVTEAFF.

The chain links TRBV7-2 to TRBJ2-1; D unresolved. CDR1 is SGHTA and CDR2 is FQGNSA in the germline V gene. The V end lost 2 bases, the J end lost 3 bases, and 5 bases lay between the germline ends. The CDR3 runs 13 residues. The CDR3 bases are TGTGCCAGCAGCTTACAGATCTACAATGAGCAGTTCTTC. It is translated as CASSLQIYNEQFF.